These T cell receptor beta chains were read from a single sample in a study of beta chain features in type 1 diabetes. TCRdb's table, derived via immunoSEQ multiplex PCR, lists solely in-frame clones and lacks some. This repertoire shows roughly 150,000 clones, about 9.4% found once; its top ten account for approximately 0.46%. The sequenced material came from central memory CD4+ T cells from blood. All receptors derive from a man under 40 with type 1 diabetes. The CDR3 runs from the conserved cysteine through the conserved F or W.

j_call v_call cdr3_aa
TRBJ2-3 TRBV5-1 CASSPGLGGDTQYF
TRBJ1-2 TRBV5-4 CASSPGSYRYTF
TRBJ2-3 TRBV5-1 CASSEGQRASDTQYF
TRBJ1-5 TRBV7-9 CASSSTGTGDGQPQHF
TRBJ1-1 TRBV18 CASSPPSYGQNEAFF
TRBJ2-1 TRBV5-1 CASSALADSYNEQFF
TRBJ1-1 TRBV6-6 CASSRRDRNTEAFF
TRBJ2-1 TRBV7-3 CASSLRSDEQFF
TRBJ2-2 TRBV11-3 CASSSQTSGNTGELFF
TRBJ2-5 TRBV5-1 CASTRDAQETQYF
TRBJ2-2 TRBV5-1 CASSLMASGRQNSGELFF
TRBJ2-1 TRBV2 CASSMTSGHEQFF
TRBJ2-3 TRBV2 CASSGGNTDTQYF
TRBJ2-1 TRBV5-1 CASSSTGVNEQFF
TRBJ2-5 TRBV6-1 CASRFTGEETQYF
TRBJ1-2 TRBV19 CASSKGADGYTF
TRBJ2-3 TRBV29-1 CSVIGTSGRNTDTQYF
TRBJ2-7 TRBV7-9 CASSSGQGNYEQYF
TRBJ2-1 TRBV7-2 CASSLTSDYYNEQFF
TRBJ1-5 TRBV19 CASSKSQPGRDQPQHF
TRBJ2-1 TRBV14 CASSQDEADEQFF
TRBJ2-3 TRBV5-1 CASSPKAGGVADTQYF
TRBJ2-2 TRBV18 CASSPERGELFF
TRBJ2-6 TRBV4-1 CASRSLGANVLTF
TRBJ2-5 TRBV29-1 CSVEAGAETQYF
TRBJ2-1 TRBV7-3 CASSKQSGRGEQFF
TRBJ2-5 TRBV7-2 CASSSNALAGGGETQYF
TRBJ2-7 TRBV27 CASSRRGQEYEQYF
TRBJ2-2 TRBV29-1 CSVEGRRGLNTGELFF
TRBJ2-1 TRBV19 CASRNRPSGRPYNEQFF
TRBJ2-5 TRBV18 CASSPQSEETQYF
TRBJ2-7 TRBV7-2 CASSLVPGDYHEQYF
TRBJ2-1 TRBV15 CATSRQGGTGAYNEQFF
TRBJ1-2 TRBV18 CASSPPGSNNYGYTF
TRBJ2-1 TRBV15 CATSRDGLARYNEQFF
TRBJ1-1 TRBV18 CASSREGAEAFF
TRBJ1-1 TRBV6-4 CASSDSSGNTEAFF
TRBJ2-7 TRBV2 CASSGIINTGQYF
TRBJ1-5 TRBV9 CASSVVGSNQPQHF
TRBJ2-7 TRBV15 CATSFGTSAQYEQYF
TRBJ1-1 TRBV28 CASSLGQATPSAEAFF
TRBJ2-1 TRBV5-4 CASSLDWGADEQFF
TRBJ1-5 TRBV2 CASSDGDQPQHF
TRBJ2-1 TRBV4-3 CASSQGTSDNEQFF
TRBJ2-7 TRBV18 CASSPPDRTEQYF
TRBJ2-1 TRBV7-2 CASSLYVGRDAEQFF
TRBJ1-2 TRBV28 CASRSGTGDGYTF
TRBJ2-3 TRBV30 CAGQQGVADTQYF
TRBJ1-5 TRBV27 CASSPGQARGPQHF
TRBJ2-7 TRBV7-9 CASSLGQGSVYEQYF
TRBJ1-2 TRBV4-3 CASSQEPVNYGYTF